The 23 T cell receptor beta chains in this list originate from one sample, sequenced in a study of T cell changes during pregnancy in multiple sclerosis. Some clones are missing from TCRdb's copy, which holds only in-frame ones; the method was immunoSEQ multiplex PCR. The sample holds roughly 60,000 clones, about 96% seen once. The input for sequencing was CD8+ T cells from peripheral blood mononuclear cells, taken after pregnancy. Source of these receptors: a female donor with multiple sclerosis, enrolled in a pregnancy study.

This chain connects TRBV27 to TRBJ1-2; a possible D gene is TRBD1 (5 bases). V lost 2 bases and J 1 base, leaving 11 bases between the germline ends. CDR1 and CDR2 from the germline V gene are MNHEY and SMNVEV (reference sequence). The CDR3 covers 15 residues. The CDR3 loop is CASSLGGGNNYGYTF. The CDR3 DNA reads TGTGCCAGCAGTTTAGGGGGGGGAAATAACTATGGCTACACCTTC.

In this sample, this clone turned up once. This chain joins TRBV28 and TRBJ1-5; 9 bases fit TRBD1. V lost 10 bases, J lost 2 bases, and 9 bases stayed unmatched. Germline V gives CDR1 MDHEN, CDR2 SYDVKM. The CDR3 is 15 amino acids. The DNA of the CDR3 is TGTGCCATTCAACAGGGGGCGATCGGCAATCAGCCCCAGCATTTT. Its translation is CAIQQGAIGNQPQHF. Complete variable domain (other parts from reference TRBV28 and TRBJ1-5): DVKVTQSSRYLVKRTGEKVFLECVQDMDHENMFWYRQDPGLGLRLIYFSYDVKMKEKGDIPEGYSVSREKKERFSLILESASTNQTSMYLCAIQQGAIGNQPQHFGDGTRLSIL.

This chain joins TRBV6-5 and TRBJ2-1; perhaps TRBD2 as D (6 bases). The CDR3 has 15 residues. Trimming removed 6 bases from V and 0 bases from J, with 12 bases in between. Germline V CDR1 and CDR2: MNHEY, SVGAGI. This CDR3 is CASSLLAGSYNEQFF. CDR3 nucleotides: TGTGCCAGCAGCTTACTAGCCGGCTCCTACAATGAGCAGTTCTTC.

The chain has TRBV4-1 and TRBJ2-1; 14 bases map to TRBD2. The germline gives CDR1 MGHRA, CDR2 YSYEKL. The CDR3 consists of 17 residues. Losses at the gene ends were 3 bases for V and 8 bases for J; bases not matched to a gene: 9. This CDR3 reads CASSHLIGTSGSHEQFF. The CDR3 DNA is TGCGCCAGCAGCCATCTCATCGGGACTAGCGGGAGCCATGAGCAGTTCTTC.

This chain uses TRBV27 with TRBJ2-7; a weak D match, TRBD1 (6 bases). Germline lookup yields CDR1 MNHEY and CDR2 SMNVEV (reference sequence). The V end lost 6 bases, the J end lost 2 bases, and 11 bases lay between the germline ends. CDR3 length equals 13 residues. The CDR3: CASSSDSPYEQYF. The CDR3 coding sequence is TGTGCCAGCAGCTCGGACAGCCCCTACGAGCAGTACTTC.

The CDR3 is CSVDRENTEAFF. The CDR3 bases are TGCAGCGTTGACAGGGAGAACACTGAAGCTTTCTTT. The chain combines TRBV29-1 with TRBJ1-1; tentative D call: TRBD1 (5 bases). V lost 3 bases, J lost 1 base, and 6 bases lay in between. Germline V gene lookup returns CDR1 SQVTM and CDR2 ANQGSEA. The CDR3 extends over 12 amino acids.

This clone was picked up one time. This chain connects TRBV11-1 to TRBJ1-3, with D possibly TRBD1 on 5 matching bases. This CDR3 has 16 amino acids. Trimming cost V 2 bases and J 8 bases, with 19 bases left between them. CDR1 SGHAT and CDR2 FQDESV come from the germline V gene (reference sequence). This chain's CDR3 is CASSLSPSGERDTIYF. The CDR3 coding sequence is TGTGCCAGCAGCTTATCCCCCTCGGGGGAAAGGGACACCATATATTTT.

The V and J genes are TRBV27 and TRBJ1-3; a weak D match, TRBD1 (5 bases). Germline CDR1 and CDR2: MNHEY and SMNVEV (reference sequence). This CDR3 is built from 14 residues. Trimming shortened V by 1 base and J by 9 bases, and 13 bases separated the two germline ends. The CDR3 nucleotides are TGTGCCAGCAGTTTATTGGGAGGGGACGGCACCATATATTTT. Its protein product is CASSLLGGDGTIYF.

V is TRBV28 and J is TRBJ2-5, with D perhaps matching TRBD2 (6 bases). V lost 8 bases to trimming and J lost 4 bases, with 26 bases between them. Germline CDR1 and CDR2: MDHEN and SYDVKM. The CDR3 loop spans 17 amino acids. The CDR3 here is CASSNPRLAGPRETQYF. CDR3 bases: TGTGCCAGCTCCAACCCAAGGCTGGCGGGACCCCGAGAGACCCAGTACTTC.

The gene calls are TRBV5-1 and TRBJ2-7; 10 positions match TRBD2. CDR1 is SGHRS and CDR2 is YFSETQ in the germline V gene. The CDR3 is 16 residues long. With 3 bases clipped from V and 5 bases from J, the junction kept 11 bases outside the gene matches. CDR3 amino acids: CASSSTPAGGGNEQYF. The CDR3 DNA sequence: TGCGCCAGCAGCTCGACACCAGCGGGAGGGGGGAACGAGCAGTACTTC.

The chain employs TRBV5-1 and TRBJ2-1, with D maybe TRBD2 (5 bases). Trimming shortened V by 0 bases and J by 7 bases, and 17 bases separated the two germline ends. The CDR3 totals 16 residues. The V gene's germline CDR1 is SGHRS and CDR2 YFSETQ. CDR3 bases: TGCGCCAGCAGCTTGGGTCCGACTAAGCCACCGAATGAGCAGTTCTTC. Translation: CASSLGPTKPPNEQFF.

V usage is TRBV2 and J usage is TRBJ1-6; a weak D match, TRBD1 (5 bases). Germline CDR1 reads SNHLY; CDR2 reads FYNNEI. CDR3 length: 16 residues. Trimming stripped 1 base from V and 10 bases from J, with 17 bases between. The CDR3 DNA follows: TGTGCCAGCAGTGAAGGTAGGGGAGGACCGCCATCACCCCTCCACTTT. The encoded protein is CASSEGRGGPPSPLHF.

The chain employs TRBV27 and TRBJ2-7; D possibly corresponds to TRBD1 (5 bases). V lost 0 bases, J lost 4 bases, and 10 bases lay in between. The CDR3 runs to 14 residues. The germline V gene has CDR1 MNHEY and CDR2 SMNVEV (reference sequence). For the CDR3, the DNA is TGTGCCAGCAGTTTATCCCGGACACCTTACGAGCAGTACTTC. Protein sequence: CASSLSRTPYEQYF.

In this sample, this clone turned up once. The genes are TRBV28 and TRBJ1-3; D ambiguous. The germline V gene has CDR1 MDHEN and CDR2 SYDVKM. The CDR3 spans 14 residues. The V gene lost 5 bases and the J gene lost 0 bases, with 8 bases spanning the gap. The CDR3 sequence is CASSPGLSGNTIYF. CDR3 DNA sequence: TGTGCCAGCAGTCCGGGTCTCTCTGGAAACACCATATATTTT.

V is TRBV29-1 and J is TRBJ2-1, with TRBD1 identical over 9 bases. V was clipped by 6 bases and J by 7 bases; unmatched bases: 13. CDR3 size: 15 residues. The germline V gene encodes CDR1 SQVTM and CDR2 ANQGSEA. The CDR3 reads CSVFPGTGSVNEQFF. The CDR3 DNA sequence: TGCAGCGTCTTTCCCGGGACAGGGTCTGTAAATGAGCAGTTCTTC.

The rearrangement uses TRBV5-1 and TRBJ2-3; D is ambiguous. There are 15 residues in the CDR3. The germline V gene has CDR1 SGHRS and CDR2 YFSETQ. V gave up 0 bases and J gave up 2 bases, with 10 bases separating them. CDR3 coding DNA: TGCGCCAGCAGCTTGGTGTCAGTATCCACAGATACGCAGTATTTT. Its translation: CASSLVSVSTDTQYF.

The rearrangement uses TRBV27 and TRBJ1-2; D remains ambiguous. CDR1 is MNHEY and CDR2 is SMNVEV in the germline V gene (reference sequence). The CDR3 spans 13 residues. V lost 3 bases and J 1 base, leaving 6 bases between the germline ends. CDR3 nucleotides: TGTGCCAGCAGTTTGAGTGGTAACTATGGCTACACCTTC. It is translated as CASSLSGNYGYTF.

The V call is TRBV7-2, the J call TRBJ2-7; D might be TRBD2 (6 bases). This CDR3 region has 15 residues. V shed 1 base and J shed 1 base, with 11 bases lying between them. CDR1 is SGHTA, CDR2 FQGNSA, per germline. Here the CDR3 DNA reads TGTGCCAGCAGCTTAGAATTAGCGGCGTCCTACGAGCAGTACTTC. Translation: CASSLELAASYEQYF.

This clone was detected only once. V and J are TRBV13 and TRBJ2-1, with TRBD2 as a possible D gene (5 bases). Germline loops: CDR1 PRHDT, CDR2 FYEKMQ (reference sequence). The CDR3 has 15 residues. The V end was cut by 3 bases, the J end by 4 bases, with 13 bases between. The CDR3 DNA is TGTGCCAGCAGCTTCGGAGAGGGCCTATACAATGAGCAGTTCTTC. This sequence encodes CASSFGEGLYNEQFF.

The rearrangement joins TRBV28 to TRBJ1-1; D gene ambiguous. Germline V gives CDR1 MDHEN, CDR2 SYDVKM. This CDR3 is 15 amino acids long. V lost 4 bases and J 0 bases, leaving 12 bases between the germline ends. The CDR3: CASSSFRGLNTEAFF. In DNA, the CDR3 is TGTGCCAGCAGTTCCTTCCGGGGTCTGAACACTGAAGCTTTCTTT.

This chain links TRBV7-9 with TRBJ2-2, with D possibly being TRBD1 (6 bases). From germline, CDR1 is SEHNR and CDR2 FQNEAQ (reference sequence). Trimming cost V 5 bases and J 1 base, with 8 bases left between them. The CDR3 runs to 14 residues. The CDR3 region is CASSPTGNTGELFF. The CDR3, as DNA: TGTGCCAGCAGCCCGACAGGGAACACCGGGGAGCTGTTTTTT.

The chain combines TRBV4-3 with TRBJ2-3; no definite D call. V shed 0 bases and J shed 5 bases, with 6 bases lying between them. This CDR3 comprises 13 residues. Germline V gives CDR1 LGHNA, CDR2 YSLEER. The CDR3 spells CASSQDPGDTQYF. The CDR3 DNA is TGCGCCAGCAGCCAAGATCCCGGAGATACGCAGTATTTT.

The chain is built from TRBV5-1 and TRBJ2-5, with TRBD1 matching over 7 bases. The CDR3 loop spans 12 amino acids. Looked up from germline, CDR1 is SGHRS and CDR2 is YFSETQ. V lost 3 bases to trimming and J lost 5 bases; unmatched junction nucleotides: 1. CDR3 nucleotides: TGCGCCAGCAGCTGGGGACAGGAGACCCAGTACTTC. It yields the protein CASSWGQETQYF.